This T cell receptor beta chain was sequenced for a study of shared clonotypes between healthy human individuals. The overall study: CD4 naive and memory got three plates each, CD8 naive two, CD8 memory one.

With 3 bases removed from V and 4 bases from J, the gap between germline ends came to 6 bases. Looked up from germline, CDR1 is MDHEN and CDR2 is SYDVKM. The CDR3 extends over 12 amino acids. The protocol was immunoSEQ multiplex PCR, while the TCRdb copy is restricted to in-frame clones and leaves out a portion. The repertoire includes some 2 million clones, 95% of them detected once, and about 0.13% sits in the top ten. This receptor was identified in a man aged 18 to 35 in good health. The V gene is TRBV28, the J gene TRBJ1-2; D is uncertain. The sequenced material came from naive CD4+ T cells sorted from blood. Subset reported: CD45RA+ positively selected. CDR3 bases: TGTGCCAGCAGTTTTAACGGCTATGGCTACACCTTC. Residues: CASSFNGYGYTF.